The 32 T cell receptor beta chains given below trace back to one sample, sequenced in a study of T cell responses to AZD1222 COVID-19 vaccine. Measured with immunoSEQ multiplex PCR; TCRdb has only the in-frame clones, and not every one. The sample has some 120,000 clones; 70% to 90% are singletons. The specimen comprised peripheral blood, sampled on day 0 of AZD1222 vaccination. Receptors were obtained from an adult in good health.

The DNA of the CDR3 is TGTGCCAGCAGCTTATTGGGGGCAGGACACACTGAAGCTTTCTTT. It translates to CASSLLGAGHTEAFF. The V gene is TRBV7-9, the J gene TRBJ1-1; D might be TRBD1 (6 bases). Trimming pared 2 bases from V and 3 bases from J, leaving 13 bases between. Germline V gene lookup returns CDR1 SEHNR and CDR2 FQNEAQ (reference sequence). The CDR3 consists of 15 residues.

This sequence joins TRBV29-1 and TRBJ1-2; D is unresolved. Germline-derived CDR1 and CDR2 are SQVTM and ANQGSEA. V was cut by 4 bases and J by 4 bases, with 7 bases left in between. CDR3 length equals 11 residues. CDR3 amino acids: CSVVGVYGYTF. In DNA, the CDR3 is TGCAGCGTTGTTGGGGTCTATGGCTACACCTTC.

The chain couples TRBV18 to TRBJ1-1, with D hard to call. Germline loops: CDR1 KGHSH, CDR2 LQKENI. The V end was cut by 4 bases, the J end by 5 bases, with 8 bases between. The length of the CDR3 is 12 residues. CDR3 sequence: CASSQSRTEAFF. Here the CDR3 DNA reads TGTGCCAGCTCACAATCAAGGACTGAAGCTTTCTTT.

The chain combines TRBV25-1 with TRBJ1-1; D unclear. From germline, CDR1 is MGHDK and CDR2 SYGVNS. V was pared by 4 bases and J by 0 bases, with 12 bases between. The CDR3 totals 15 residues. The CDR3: CASSAGGRMNTEAFF. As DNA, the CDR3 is TGTGCCAGCAGTGCTGGCGGTCGGATGAACACTGAAGCTTTCTTT.

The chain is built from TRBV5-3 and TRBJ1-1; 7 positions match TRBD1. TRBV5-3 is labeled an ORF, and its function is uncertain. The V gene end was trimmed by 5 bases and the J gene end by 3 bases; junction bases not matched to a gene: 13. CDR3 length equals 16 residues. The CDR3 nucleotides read TGTGCCAGAAGATTAACGGATCTCAGGGGGGACACTGAAGCTTTCTTT. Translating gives CARRLTDLRGDTEAFF.

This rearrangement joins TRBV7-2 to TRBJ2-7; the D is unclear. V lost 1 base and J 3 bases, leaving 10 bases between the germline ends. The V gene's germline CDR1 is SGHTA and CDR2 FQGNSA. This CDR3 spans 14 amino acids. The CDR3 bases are TGTGCCAGCAGCTTAGTAGGTGGGCGCTACGAGCAGTACTTC. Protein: CASSLVGGRYEQYF.

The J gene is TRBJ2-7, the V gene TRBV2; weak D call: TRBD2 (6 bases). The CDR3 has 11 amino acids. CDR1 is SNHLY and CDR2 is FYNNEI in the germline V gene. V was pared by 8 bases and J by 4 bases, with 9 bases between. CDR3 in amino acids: CASGDLYEQYF. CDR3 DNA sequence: TGTGCCAGCGGGGACTTGTACGAGCAGTACTTC.

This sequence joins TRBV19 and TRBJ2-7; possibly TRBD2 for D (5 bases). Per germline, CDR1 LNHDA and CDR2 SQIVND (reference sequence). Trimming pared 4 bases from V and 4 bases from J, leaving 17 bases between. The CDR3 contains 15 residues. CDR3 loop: CASSRSGYNLYEQYF. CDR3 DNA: TGTGCCAGTAGTAGGTCGGGGTACAACCTATACGAGCAGTACTTC.

The CDR3 region has the DNA TGTGCCAGCAGTTCTCCCGGGACTCCGAGCTCCTACAATGAGCAGTTCTTC. Translating it yields CASSSPGTPSSYNEQFF. The V gene is TRBV28, the J gene TRBJ2-1; possibly TRBD2 for D (6 bases). CDR1 and CDR2 from the germline V gene are MDHEN and SYDVKM. The CDR3 covers 17 residues. Trimming removed 4 bases at V and 0 bases at J, with 16 bases between.

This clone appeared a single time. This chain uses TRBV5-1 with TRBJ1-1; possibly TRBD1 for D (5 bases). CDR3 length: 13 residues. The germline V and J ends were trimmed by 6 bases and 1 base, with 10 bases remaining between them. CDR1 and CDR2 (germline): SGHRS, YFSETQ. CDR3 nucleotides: TGCGCCAGCAACCTAAGGGGGAACACTGAAGCTTTCTTT. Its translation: CASNLRGNTEAFF.

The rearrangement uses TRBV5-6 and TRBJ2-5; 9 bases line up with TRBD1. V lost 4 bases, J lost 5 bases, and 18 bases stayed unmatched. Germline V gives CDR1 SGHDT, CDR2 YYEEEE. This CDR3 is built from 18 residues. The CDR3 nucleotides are TGTGCCAGCAGCCGGCCCGGCTCCTGGACAGGGGAGGGGGAGACCCAGTACTTC. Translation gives CASSRPGSWTGEGETQYF. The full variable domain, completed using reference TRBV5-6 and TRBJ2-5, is DAGVTQSPTHLIKTRGQQVTLRCSPKSGHDTVSWYQQALGQGPQFIFQYYEEEERQRGNFPDRFSGHQFPNYSSELNVNALLLGDSALYLCASSRPGSWTGEGETQYFGPGTRLLVL.

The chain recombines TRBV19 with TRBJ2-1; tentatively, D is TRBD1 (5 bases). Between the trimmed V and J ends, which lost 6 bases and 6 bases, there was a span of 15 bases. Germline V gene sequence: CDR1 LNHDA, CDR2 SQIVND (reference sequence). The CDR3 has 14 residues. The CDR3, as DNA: TGTGCCAGTAGAATTACGGACACTTCCAATGAGCAGTTCTTC. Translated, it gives CASRITDTSNEQFF.

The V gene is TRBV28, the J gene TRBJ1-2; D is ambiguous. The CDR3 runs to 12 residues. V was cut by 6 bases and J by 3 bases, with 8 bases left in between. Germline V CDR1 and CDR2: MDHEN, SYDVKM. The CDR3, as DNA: TGTGCCAGCAGCGGGCAGCACTATGGCTACACCTTC. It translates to CASSGQHYGYTF.

CDR3: CASSPGSSYGYTF. As DNA, the CDR3 is TGTGCCAGCAGCCCCGGCTCCTCCTATGGCTACACCTTC. The chain joins TRBV11-2 to TRBJ1-2; D remains unclear. Germline V gene lookup returns CDR1 SGHAT and CDR2 FQNNGV. This CDR3 region has 13 residues. V was trimmed by 5 bases and J by 4 bases, leaving 11 bases between them.

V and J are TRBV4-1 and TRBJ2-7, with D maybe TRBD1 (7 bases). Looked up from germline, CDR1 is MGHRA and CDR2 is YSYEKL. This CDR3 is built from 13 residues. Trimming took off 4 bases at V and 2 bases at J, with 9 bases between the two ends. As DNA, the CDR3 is TGCGCCAGCAGCCCAGGGGGGACCTACGAGCAGTACTTC. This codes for CASSPGGTYEQYF.

The CDR3 DNA is TGTGCCAGCAGTTCCCCTCAGAACAATCAGCCCCAGCATTTT. The encoded protein is CASSSPQNNQPQHF. The chain has TRBV28 and TRBJ1-5; D not certain. The V end lost 4 bases, the J end lost 3 bases, and 10 bases lay between the germline ends. CDR1 is MDHEN and CDR2 is SYDVKM in the germline V gene. This CDR3 contains 14 residues. Combining the CDR3 with reference TRBV28 and TRBJ1-5 gives the whole variable domain DVKVTQSSRYLVKRTGEKVFLECVQDMDHENMFWYRQDPGLGLRLIYFSYDVKMKEKGDIPEGYSVSREKKERFSLILESASTNQTSMYLCASSSPQNNQPQHFGDGTRLSIL.

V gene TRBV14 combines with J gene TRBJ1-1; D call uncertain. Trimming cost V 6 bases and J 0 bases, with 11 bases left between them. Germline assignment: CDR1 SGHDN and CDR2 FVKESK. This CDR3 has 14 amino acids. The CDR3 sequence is CASRETLMNTEAFF. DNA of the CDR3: TGTGCCAGCAGAGAGACACTGATGAACACTGAAGCTTTCTTT.

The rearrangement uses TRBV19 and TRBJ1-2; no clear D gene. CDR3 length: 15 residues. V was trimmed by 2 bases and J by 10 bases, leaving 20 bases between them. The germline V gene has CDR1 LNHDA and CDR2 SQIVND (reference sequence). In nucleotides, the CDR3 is TGTGCCAGTAGTATAAGTAGCGGGTCAGGCCAGTCCTACACCTTC. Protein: CASSISSGSGQSYTF.

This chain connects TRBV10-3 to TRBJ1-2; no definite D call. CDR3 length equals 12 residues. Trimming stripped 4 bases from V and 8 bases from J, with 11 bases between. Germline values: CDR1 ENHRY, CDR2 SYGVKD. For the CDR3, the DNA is TGTGCCATCAGTGTGGGAGCGGAGGGCTACACCTTC. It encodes CAISVGAEGYTF.

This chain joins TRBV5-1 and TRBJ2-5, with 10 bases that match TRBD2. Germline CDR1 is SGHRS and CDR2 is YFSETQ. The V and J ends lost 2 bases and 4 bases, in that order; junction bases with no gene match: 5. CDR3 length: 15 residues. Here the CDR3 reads CASSFLAGGGETQYF. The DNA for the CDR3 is TGCGCCAGCAGCTTTTTAGCGGGGGGAGGAGAGACCCAGTACTTC.

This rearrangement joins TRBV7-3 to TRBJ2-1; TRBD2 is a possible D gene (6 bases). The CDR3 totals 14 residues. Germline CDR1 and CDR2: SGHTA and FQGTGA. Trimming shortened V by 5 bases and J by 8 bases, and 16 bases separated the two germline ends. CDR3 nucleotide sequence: TGTGCCAGCAGCACAAGACTAGATGAGGATGAGCAGTTCTTC. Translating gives CASSTRLDEDEQFF.

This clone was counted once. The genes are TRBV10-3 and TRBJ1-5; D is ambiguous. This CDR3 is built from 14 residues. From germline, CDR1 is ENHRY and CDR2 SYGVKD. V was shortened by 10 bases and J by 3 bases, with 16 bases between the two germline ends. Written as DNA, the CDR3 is TGTGCCACACAACAATCAGCGGCCAATCAGCCCCAGCATTTT. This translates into CATQQSAANQPQHF.

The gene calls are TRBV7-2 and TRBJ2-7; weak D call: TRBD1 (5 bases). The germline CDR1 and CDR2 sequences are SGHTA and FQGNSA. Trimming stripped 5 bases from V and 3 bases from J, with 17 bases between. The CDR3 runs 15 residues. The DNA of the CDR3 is TGTGCCAGCAGCCTCACAGGCTCATTCAGCTACGAGCAGTACTTC. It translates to CASSLTGSFSYEQYF.

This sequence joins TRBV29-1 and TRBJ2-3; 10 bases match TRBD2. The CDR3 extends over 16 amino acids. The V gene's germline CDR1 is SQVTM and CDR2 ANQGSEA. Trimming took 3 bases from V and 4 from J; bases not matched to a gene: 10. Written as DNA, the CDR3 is TGCAGCGTTGACACTCTCAGCGGGAGGGCCGCAGATACGCAGTATTTT. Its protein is CSVDTLSGRAADTQYF.

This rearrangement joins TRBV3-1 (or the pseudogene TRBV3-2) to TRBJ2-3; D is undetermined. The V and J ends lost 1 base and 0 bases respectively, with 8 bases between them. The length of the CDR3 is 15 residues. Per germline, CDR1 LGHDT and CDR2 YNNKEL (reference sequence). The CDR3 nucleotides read TGTGCCAGCAGCCAAGGGATAACTAGCACAGATACGCAGTATTTT. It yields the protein CASSQGITSTDTQYF.

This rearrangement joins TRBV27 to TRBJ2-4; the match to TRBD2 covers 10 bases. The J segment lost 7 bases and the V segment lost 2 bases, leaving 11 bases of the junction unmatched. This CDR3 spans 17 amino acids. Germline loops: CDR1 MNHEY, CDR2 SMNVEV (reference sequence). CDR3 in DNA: TGTGCCAGCAGTTTACGGCTAGCGGGAGCGGGAAAGAACATTCAGTACTTC. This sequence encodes CASSLRLAGAGKNIQYF.

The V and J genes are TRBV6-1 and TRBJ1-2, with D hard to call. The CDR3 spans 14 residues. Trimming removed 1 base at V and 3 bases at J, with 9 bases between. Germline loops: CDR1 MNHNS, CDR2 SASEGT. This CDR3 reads CASSEGPLDYGYTF. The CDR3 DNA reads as TGTGCCAGCAGTGAAGGGCCCTTGGACTATGGCTACACCTTC.

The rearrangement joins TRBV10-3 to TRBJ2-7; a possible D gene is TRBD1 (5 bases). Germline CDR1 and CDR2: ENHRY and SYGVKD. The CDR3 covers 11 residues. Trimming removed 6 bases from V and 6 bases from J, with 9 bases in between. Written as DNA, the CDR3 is TGTGCCATCAGACAGGCAGGCGAGCAGTACTTC. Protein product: CAIRQAGEQYF.

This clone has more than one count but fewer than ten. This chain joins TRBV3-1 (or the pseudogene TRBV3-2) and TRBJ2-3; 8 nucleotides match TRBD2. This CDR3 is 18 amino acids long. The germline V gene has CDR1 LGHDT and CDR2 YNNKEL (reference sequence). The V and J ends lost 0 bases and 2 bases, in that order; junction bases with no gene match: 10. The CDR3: CASSQDRPSGYFTDTQYF. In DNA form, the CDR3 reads TGTGCCAGCAGCCAAGATAGACCTAGCGGGTATTTCACAGATACGCAGTATTTT.

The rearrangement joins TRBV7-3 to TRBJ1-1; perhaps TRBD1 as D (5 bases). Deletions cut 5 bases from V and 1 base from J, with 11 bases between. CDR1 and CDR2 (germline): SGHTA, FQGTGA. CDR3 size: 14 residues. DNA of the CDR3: TGTGCCAGCAGCCCCGACGGACAGAACACTGAAGCTTTCTTT. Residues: CASSPDGQNTEAFF.

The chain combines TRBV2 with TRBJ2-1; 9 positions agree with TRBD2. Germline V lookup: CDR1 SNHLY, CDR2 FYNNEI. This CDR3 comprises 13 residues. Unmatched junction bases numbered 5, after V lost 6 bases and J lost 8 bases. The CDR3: CASRASGIDEQFF. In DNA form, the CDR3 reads TGTGCCAGCAGGGCTAGCGGGATCGATGAGCAGTTCTTC.

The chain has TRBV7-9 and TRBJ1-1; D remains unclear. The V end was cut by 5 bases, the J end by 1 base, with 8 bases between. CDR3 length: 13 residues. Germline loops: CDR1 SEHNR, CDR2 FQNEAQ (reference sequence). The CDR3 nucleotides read TGTGCCAGCAGCGGACGCAGGAACACTGAAGCTTTCTTT. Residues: CASSGRRNTEAFF.